Below are 15 T cell receptor beta chains sequenced from a single sample in a study of T cell responses to AZD1222 COVID-19 vaccine. This table comes from immunoSEQ multiplex PCR, and its TCRdb copy is limited to in-frame clones, with some not included. The repertoire consists of fewer than 200,000 clones, with 85% to 95% occurring once and the leading ten covering 1% to 1.5%. Specimen: peripheral blood, collected on day 0 of AZD1222 vaccination. Receptor source: an adult in good health.

The rearrangement joins TRBV18 to TRBJ2-5, with D perhaps TRBD1 (5 bases). Germline V lookup: CDR1 KGHSH, CDR2 LQKENI. The CDR3 contains 13 residues. V was shortened by 6 bases and J by 0 bases, with 8 bases between the two germline ends. CDR3 bases: TGTGCCAGCTCCCAAGGGGACCAAGAGACCCAGTACTTC. Its protein product is CASSQGDQETQYF.

This chain uses TRBV5-1 with TRBJ2-7; 9 bases align to TRBD2. Trimming removed 4 bases from V and 1 base from J; junction bases left unmatched: 3. The CDR3 has 14 amino acids. Germline CDR1 and CDR2: SGHRS and YFSETQ. The CDR3 DNA reads TGCGCCAGCAGCAGAACTAGCGGGTCCTACGAGCAGTACTTC. Translation gives CASSRTSGSYEQYF.

CDR3 nucleotide sequence: TGTGCCAGCAGCCTGGTGGGAAACTATGGCTACACCTTC. Translation: CASSLVGNYGYTF. The chain uses TRBV3-1 (or the pseudogene TRBV3-2) and TRBJ1-2; D is ambiguous. Germline V gene lookup returns CDR1 LGHDT and CDR2 YNNKEL (reference sequence). V shed 4 bases and J shed 2 bases, with 8 bases lying between them. CDR3 length equals 13 residues.

This chain joins TRBV5-1 and TRBJ2-7, with D possibly TRBD1 on 6 matching bases. This CDR3 contains 15 residues. The V and J ends lost 3 bases and 5 bases respectively, with 18 bases between them. CDR1 and CDR2 (germline): SGHRS, YFSETQ. CDR3 region: CASSSRTVPFHEQYF. CDR3 coding DNA: TGCGCCAGCAGCTCCAGGACAGTCCCGTTCCACGAGCAGTACTTC.

The genes are TRBV15 and TRBJ1-1; no clear D gene. Trimming removed 3 bases at V and 5 bases at J, with 19 bases between. CDR3 size: 16 residues. CDR1 and CDR2 (germline): LNHNV, YYDKDF (reference sequence). The CDR3 region is CATSSELDGRWTEAFF. The CDR3, as DNA: TGTGCCACCAGCAGTGAACTGGACGGACGGTGGACTGAAGCTTTCTTT.

The V call is TRBV18, the J call TRBJ2-5; the D gene is possibly TRBD1 (5 bases). The V gene lost 3 bases and the J gene lost 1 base, with 18 bases spanning the gap. Germline assignment: CDR1 KGHSH and CDR2 LQKENI. The CDR3 contains 17 residues. DNA of the CDR3: TGTGCCAGCTCACCGGCTGTCGCGACAGTCGTCCAAGAGACCCAGTACTTC. Its protein is CASSPAVATVVQETQYF.

The chain combines TRBV28 with TRBJ1-2; 8 nucleotides align to TRBD1. This CDR3 has 15 amino acids. With V trimmed by 5 bases and J by 5 bases, 10 bases remained unmatched. Per the germline V gene, CDR1 is MDHEN and CDR2 is SYDVKM. CDR3 loop: CASSPFATGVYGYTF. As DNA, the CDR3 is TGTGCCAGCAGTCCCTTTGCGACAGGGGTGTATGGCTACACCTTC.

The chain combines TRBV19 with TRBJ2-3, with 8 bases lining up with TRBD1. The CDR3 runs to 14 residues. V shed 6 bases and J 2 bases; nucleotides not matched to a gene: 4. Germline lookup yields CDR1 LNHDA and CDR2 SQIVND (reference sequence). CDR3 in DNA: TGTGCCAGTAGCAGGGACAGGACCACAGATACGCAGTATTTT. It codes for CASSRDRTTDTQYF. Full variable domain (remainder filled in from reference TRBV19 and TRBJ2-3): DGGITQSPKYLFRKEGQNVTLSCEQNLNHDAMYWYRQDPGQGLRLIYYSQIVNDFQKGDIAEGYSVSREKKESFPLTVTSAQKNPTAFYLCASSRDRTTDTQYFGPGTRLTVL.

The genes are TRBV6-5 and TRBJ1-3; D not certain. The ends were cut back, 4 bases at V and 3 bases at J, with 10 bases in the middle. This CDR3 region has 14 residues. Germline V gene sequence: CDR1 MNHEY, CDR2 SVGAGI. The CDR3 protein is CASSLQDGGNTIYF. Written as DNA, the CDR3 is TGTGCCAGCAGTTTGCAGGACGGTGGAAACACCATATATTTT.

The chain couples TRBV13 to TRBJ1-4; D not resolved. This CDR3 region has 14 residues. CDR1 PRHDT and CDR2 FYEKMQ come from the germline V gene (reference sequence). Trimming pared 4 bases from V and 3 bases from J, leaving 9 bases between. CDR3 protein: CASSSGEANEKLFF. The DNA for the CDR3 is TGTGCCAGCAGCTCCGGGGAGGCTAATGAAAAACTGTTTTTT.

This chain joins TRBV30 and TRBJ1-2; D unclear. The CDR3 sequence is 12 residues long. CDR1 is GTSNPN and CDR2 is SVGIG in the germline V gene (reference sequence). Trimming removed 5 bases from V and 8 bases from J, with 15 bases in between. Written as DNA, the CDR3 is TGTGCCTGGGGTCTGGGATCGTACGGCTACACCTTC. This codes for CAWGLGSYGYTF.

The gene calls are TRBV24-1 and TRBJ1-2; D may be TRBD1 (5 bases). V was shortened by 1 base and J by 4 bases, with 9 bases between the two germline ends. Germline loops: CDR1 KGHDR, CDR2 SFDVKD. There are 14 residues in the CDR3. The CDR3, as DNA: TGTGCCACCAGTGATTTAGGGCAGGGCTATGGCTACACCTTC. Protein sequence: CATSDLGQGYGYTF.

CDR3 DNA: TGTGCCAGCAGCTTTATCATGCGGGGTAGCACAGATACGCAGTATTTT. Translated, it gives CASSFIMRGSTDTQYF. The V call is TRBV11-2, the J call TRBJ2-3, with D maybe TRBD2 (6 bases). CDR1 is SGHAT and CDR2 is FQNNGV in the germline V gene. CDR3 length: 16 residues. Trimming pared 3 bases from V and 0 bases from J, leaving 13 bases between.

The chain recombines TRBV6-5 with TRBJ2-1, with 14 bases matching TRBD2. CDR1 MNHEY and CDR2 SVGAGI come from the germline V gene. The length of the CDR3 is 15 residues. J gave up 6 bases and V 5 bases, and 3 bases lay outside the gene matches. Here the CDR3 DNA reads TGTGCCAGCAGTATGACTAGCGGGGGGGCCAATGAGCAGTTCTTC. This translates into CASSMTSGGANEQFF.

The chain has TRBV7-2 and TRBJ1-5, with no clear D. This CDR3 spans 13 amino acids. CDR1 and CDR2 from the germline V gene are SGHTA and FQGNSA. Trimming removed 8 bases from V and 3 bases from J, with 11 bases in between. CDR3 sequence: CASGWAPNQPQHF. CDR3 sequence (DNA): TGTGCCAGCGGTTGGGCCCCCAATCAGCCCCAGCATTTT. Looking up the rest from reference TRBV7-2 and TRBJ1-5 gives the full variable domain: GAGVSQSPSNKVTEKGKDVELRCDPISGHTALYWYRQSLGQGLEFLIYFQGNSAPDKSGLPSDRFSAERTGGSVSTLTIQRTQQEDSAVYLCASGWAPNQPQHFGDGTRLSIL.